This TCR beta chain emerged from a study of cytomegalovirus exposure and HLA in healthy donors. The CDR3 extends over 14 amino acids. The J segment lost 5 bases and the V segment lost 4 bases, leaving 7 bases of the junction unmatched. The V gene's germline CDR1 is KGHSH and CDR2 LQKENI. The PCR had 60 Vbeta and 13 Jbeta primers. TCRdb keeps only in-frame clones here, not all; method: immunoSEQ multiplex PCR. The specimen's table records around 130,000 clones. The TCR comes from a woman in her forties in good health and CMV-seronegative. The chain employs TRBV18 and TRBJ2-5; 7 bases line up with TRBD2. Sequencing used PBMCs. The CDR3 sequence: CASSLGPREETQYF. In nucleotides, the CDR3 is TGTGCCAGCTCACTGGGACCGCGGGAGGAGACCCAGTACTTC.